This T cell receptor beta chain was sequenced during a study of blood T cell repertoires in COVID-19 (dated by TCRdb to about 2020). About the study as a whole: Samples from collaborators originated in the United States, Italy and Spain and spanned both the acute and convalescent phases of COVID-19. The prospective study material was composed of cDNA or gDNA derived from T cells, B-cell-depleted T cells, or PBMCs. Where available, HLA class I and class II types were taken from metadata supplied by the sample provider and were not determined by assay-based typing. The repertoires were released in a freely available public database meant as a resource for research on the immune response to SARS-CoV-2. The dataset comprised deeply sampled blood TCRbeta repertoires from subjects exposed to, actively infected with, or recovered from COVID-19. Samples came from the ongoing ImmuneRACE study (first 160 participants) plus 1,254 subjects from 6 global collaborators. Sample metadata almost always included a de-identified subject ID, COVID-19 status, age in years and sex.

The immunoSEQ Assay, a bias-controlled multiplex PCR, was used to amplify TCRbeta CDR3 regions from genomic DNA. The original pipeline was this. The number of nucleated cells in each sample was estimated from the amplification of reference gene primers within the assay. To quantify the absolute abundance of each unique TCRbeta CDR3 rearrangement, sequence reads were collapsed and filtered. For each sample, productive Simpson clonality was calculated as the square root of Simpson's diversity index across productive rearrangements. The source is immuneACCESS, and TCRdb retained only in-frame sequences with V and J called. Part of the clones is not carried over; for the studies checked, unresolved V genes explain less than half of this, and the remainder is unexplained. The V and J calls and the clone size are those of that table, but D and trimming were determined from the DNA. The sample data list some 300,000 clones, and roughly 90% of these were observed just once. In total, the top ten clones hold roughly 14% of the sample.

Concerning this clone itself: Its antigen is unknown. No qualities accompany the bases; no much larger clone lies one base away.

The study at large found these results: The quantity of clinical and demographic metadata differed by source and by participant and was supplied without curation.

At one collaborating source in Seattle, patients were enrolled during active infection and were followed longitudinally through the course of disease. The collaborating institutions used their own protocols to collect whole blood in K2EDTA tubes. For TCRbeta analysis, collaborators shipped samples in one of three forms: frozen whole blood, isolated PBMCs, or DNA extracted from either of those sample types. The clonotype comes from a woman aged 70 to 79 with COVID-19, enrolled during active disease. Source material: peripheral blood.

The CDR3 reads as follows: CASSVESGWGGELFF. The DNA is TGTGCCAGCAGCGTAGAGTCGGGATGGGGCGGGGAGCTGTTTTTT. The sequence is built from TRBV9 and TRBJ2-2, with a tentative D gene TRBD2 over 5 matching bases. Taken from cysteine to phenylalanine, the CDR3 has 15 residues. Left in the record is the CDR3 DNA by itself, 45 bases read in frame from the first base. Via the germline V gene, CDR1 is SGDLS and CDR2 YYNGEE. Deletion took 0 bases off V and 7 bases off J, with a span of 13 bases between the germline ends.